This T cell receptor (beta chain) was profiled in a study of Graves' ophthalmopathy and Graves' hyperthyroidism. Across the whole study: Hyperthyroidism is called stable when no ophthalmopathy develops within 18 months of follow-up. Whole-study results and caveats: Most clonotypes expanded in thyroid above 0.001 frequency were present in blood too.

Eligible hyperthyroidism cases comprised new diagnoses of under 2 months' duration in individuals aged 18 to 65. Excluded: other autoimmune disease, uncontrolled infection, pregnancy or lactation. A word on this clonotype: Its matching antigen is unknown. A much larger clone is a single base away; this may be a read error.

CDR1 and CDR2 from the germline V gene are LNHDA and SQIVND (reference sequence). The CDR3 contains 13 residues. The TCR beta CDR3 regions underwent amplification from RNA transcripts. HTBI primers served in a first-round RT-PCR, which a second-round multiplex PCR followed. From the multiplex PCR reads, TCRdb called clonotypes with MiXCR, one entry per CDR3 protein. The repertoire holds over a million distinct CDR3 sequences, with about 38% as singletons. The rearrangement uses TRBV19 and TRBJ1-2, with D tentatively TRBD1 (6 bases). The sequence derives from an adult man with Graves' hyperthyroidism. The sample taken for sequencing was peripheral blood or thyroid tissue (not recorded which). CDR3 region: CASRDGQNYGHTF. CDR3 sequence (DNA): TGTGCCAGTAGAGACGGACAGAACTATGGCCACACCTTC.